The rows below give T cell receptor beta chains drawn from one sample of a study of shared clonotypes between healthy human individuals. The assay was immunoSEQ multiplex PCR, and TCRdb's table has in-frame clones only and misses some. The repertoire has around 2,000,000 clones, 85% to 95% of them found once; the top ten carry 1.7%. Sequencing was done on a sample of naive CD8+ T cells from PBMCs. The receptors stem from a young man in good health. Some clones in this sample may be carry-over from other donors' samples. Both conserved end residues are part of each CDR3. D genes are given only for firm matches. Rows may omit the clone size; those that give it use once, few, many or a size class.

-	TRBV5-1	TRBJ1-2	-	CASSFSGHYGYTF	TGCGCCAGCAGCTTTTCCGGACACTATGGCTACACCTTC
-	TRBV19	TRBJ1-1	-	CASLGHSNTEAFF	TGTGCCAGTCTTGGACACTCCAACACTGAAGCTTTCTTT
-	TRBV29-1	TRBJ1-1	-	CSVVTGNLYTEAFF	TGCAGCGTGGTGACAGGCAATCTGTACACTGAAGCTTTCTTT
-	TRBV29-1	TRBJ1-2	-	CSVERYYTF	TGCAGCGTTGAACGGTACTACACCTTC
-	TRBV9	TRBJ2-7	-	CASSATVFPEQYF	TGTGCCAGCAGCGCGACCGTTTTTCCCGAGCAGTACTTC
-	TRBV28	TRBJ2-1	-	CASSFLNEQFF	TGTGCCAGCAGTTTTCTCAATGAGCAGTTCTTC
-	TRBV15	TRBJ2-7	-	CATSSRGGRSYEQYF	TGTGCCACCAGCAGTAGGGGGGGGCGATCCTACGAGCAGTACTTC
-	TRBV15	TRBJ1-5	-	CATSRVGGRGGNQPQHF	TGTGCCACCAGCAGAGTGGGGGGCAGGGGAGGCAATCAGCCCCAGCATTTT
TRBD2	TRBV11-2	TRBJ2-7	-	CASSSPHGRAHEQYF	TGTGCCAGCAGCTCGCCTCACGGGAGGGCCCACGAGCAGTACTTC
-	TRBV27	TRBJ2-3	-	CASGVGGGDTQYF	TGTGCCAGCGGGGTTGGGGGTGGGGATACGCAGTATTTT
-	TRBV28	TRBJ2-7	-	CASSPNSRYEQYF	TGTGCCAGCAGCCCAAATTCACGATACGAGCAGTACTTC
-	TRBV13	TRBJ2-7	-	CASSLEEAAEQYF	TGTGCCAGCAGCTTAGAAGAGGCGGCCGAGCAGTACTTC
TRBD2	TRBV4-1	TRBJ2-7	-	CASSQGGERGLYEQYF	TGCGCCAGCAGCCAAGGGGGGGAGCGGGGGCTTTACGAGCAGTACTTC
TRBD1	TRBV30	TRBJ1-5	few	CAWNRGDNQPQHF	TGTGCCTGGAACAGGGGGGACAATCAGCCCCAGCATTTT
-	TRBV19	TRBJ1-4	-	CASSNARGNEKLFF	TGTGCCAGTAGTAATGCCAGGGGTAATGAAAAACTGTTTTTT
-	TRBV28	TRBJ1-5	-	CASSLWGGRNQPQHF	TGTGCCAGCAGTTTATGGGGGGGTCGCAATCAGCCCCAGCATTTT
TRBD1	TRBV7-9	TRBJ1-3	once	CASSPTGDGNTIYF	TGTGCCAGCAGTCCGACAGGGGATGGAAACACCATATATTTT
TRBD1	TRBV19	TRBJ1-5	-	CASSPRQGANQPQHF	TGTGCCAGTAGCCCCCGGCAGGGGGCTAATCAGCCCCAGCATTTT
-	TRBV4-3	TRBJ1-3	-	CASSQGSGPGNTIYF	TGCGCCAGCAGCCAAGGGAGCGGGCCTGGAAACACCATATATTTT
-	TRBV27	TRBJ2-7	-	CASSLLAAIPYEQYF	TGTGCCAGCAGTTTACTGGCAGCTATCCCCTACGAGCAGTACTTC
-	TRBV9	TRBJ2-6	-	CASSAQDSSGANVLTF	TGTGCCAGCAGCGCCCAGGACTCCTCTGGGGCCAACGTCCTGACTTTC
-	TRBV7-8	TRBJ2-7	-	CARGSPEQYF	TGTGCCAGGGGGTCGCCTGAGCAGTACTTC
-	TRBV7-2	TRBJ1-5	-	CASARDRDNQPQHF	TGTGCCAGCGCGAGGGATCGGGACAATCAGCCCCAGCATTTT
-	TRBV6-1	TRBJ2-7	once	CASRDSGGTYEQYF	TGTGCCAGCAGGGACAGTGGAGGCACCTACGAGCAGTACTTC
TRBD2	TRBV30	TRBJ2-7	-	CAWSDWEGRYEQYF	TGTGCCTGGAGTGATTGGGAGGGCCGTTACGAGCAGTACTTC
-	TRBV6-1	TRBJ1-1	-	CASRENTEAFF	TGTGCCAGCAGGGAGAACACTGAAGCTTTCTTT
-	TRBV4-1	TRBJ2-7	-	CASSQDGGRTYEQYF	TGCGCCAGCAGCCAAGATGGCGGGCGAACCTACGAGCAGTACTTC
-	TRBV4-2	TRBJ2-7	-	CASSQDRNRPSYEQYF	TGTGCCAGCAGCCAAGATCGTAACAGACCGTCCTACGAGCAGTACTTC
-	TRBV9	TRBJ1-1	once	CASSVVSGMNTEAFF	TGTGCCAGCAGCGTAGTTTCCGGAATGAACACTGAAGCTTTCTTT
-	TRBV29-1	TRBJ2-7	-	CSVVLDYEQYF	TGCAGCGTTGTTCTAGACTACGAGCAGTACTTC
-	TRBV5-6	TRBJ2-7	-	CASSLERSEQYF	TGTGCCAGCAGCTTGGAACGGAGCGAGCAGTACTTC
-	TRBV28	TRBJ2-7	-	CASNPSLIYEQYF	TGTGCCAGCAATCCGAGCTTGATCTACGAGCAGTACTTC
-	TRBV6-1	TRBJ1-1	once	CASKGKANSNTEAFF	TGTGCCAGCAAAGGAAAGGCGAACTCGAACACTGAAGCTTTCTTT
-	TRBV29-1	TRBJ1-2	-	CSVEDRRSFPLGYTF	TGCAGCGTTGAAGATCGGCGAAGTTTCCCCCTTGGCTACACCTTC
TRBD2	TRBV5-1	TRBJ2-7	-	CASSLEAGLAAYEQYF	TGCGCCAGCAGCTTGGAGGCGGGACTAGCCGCCTACGAGCAGTACTTC
-	TRBV27	TRBJ1-1	-	CASSLSMDTDTEAFF	TGTGCCAGCAGTTTATCGATGGATACAGACACTGAAGCTTTCTTT
-	TRBV12-5	TRBJ1-1	few	CASGLALGGPTEAFF	TGTGCTAGTGGTTTGGCGTTAGGGGGTCCCACTGAAGCTTTCTTT
-	TRBV29-1	TRBJ1-5	-	CSVEPPKAPVQPQHF	TGCAGCGTTGAACCCCCAAAGGCTCCAGTCCAGCCCCAGCATTTT
-	TRBV28	TRBJ1-1	-	CASSLPAGTVLGNTEAFF	TGTGCCAGCAGTTTACCAGCCGGGACGGTGTTAGGGAACACTGAAGCTTTCTTT
TRBD2	TRBV19	TRBJ2-1	-	CASSTTFLAAHLNYNEQFF	TGTGCCAGTAGTACCACTTTTCTAGCGGCCCACCTCAATTACAATGAGCAGTTCTTC
-	TRBV18	TRBJ2-6	-	CASSPGPGGGANVLTF	TGTGCCAGCTCACCCGGGCCGGGTGGCGGGGCCAACGTCCTGACTTTC
TRBD1	TRBV4-1	TRBJ2-7	-	CASSQGPRGINEQYF	TGCGCCAGCAGCCAAGGACCCAGGGGGATCAACGAGCAGTACTTC
-	TRBV5-4	TRBJ2-1	-	CASSFGQGAYNEQFF	TGTGCCAGCAGCTTTGGGCAGGGCGCATACAATGAGCAGTTCTTC